This T cell receptor (beta chain) was recorded in a study of T cells in Graves' hyperthyroidism and ophthalmopathy. The diagnoses drew upon clinical symptoms, serum thyroxine and TRAb, thyroid ultrasound and orbital computed tomography. Amplification yielded TCR beta CDR3 regions, with RNA transcripts as the source. The HTBI primer set drove a first-round RT-PCR of the TCR CDR3. In TCRdb, the multiplex PCR reads were re-called with MiXCR into one record per CDR3 protein. The table includes about 210,000 distinct CDR3 sequences, roughly 18% detected once. With 3 bases removed from V and 6 bases from J, the gap between germline ends came to 9 bases. This CDR3 has 12 amino acids. The V gene's germline CDR1 is DFQATT and CDR2 SNEGSKA (reference sequence).

The receptor comes from a man aged 45-65 years with Graves' hyperthyroidism. The sample comprised blood. This chain uses TRBV20-1 with TRBJ2-1; D is ambiguous. The CDR3 nucleotides read TGCAGTGCTAGGAAAATCGGCAATGAGCAGTTCTTC. Translating gives CSARKIGNEQFF.